This TCR beta chain was documented in a study of CD8 T cells in Susac syndrome. The study, taken as a whole, reports: The authors found no clonal expansion in Susac syndrome CD4+ T cell repertoires.

This CDR3 spans 16 amino acids. Looked up from germline, CDR1 is MDHEN and CDR2 is SYDVKM. Trimming took 5 bases from V and 4 from J, leaving 17 bases between them. The RNA, about 0.45 to 1 ug, was put through reverse transcription using random hexamers. Amplification of TCR beta CDR3 spanned 54 Vbeta and 13 Jbeta via immunoSEQ multiplex PCR. TCRdb reprocessed the immunoSEQ multiplex PCR reads via MiXCR and lists one record per CDR3 protein. The sample yields about 200,000 distinct CDR3 sequences, around nine tenths seen once. For this clonotype: Its cognate antigen is unknown.

The source is a human donor with Susac syndrome. Sequenced material: CD4+ T cells from PBMCs. The chain links TRBV28 to TRBJ2-2; the D gene is possibly TRBD2 (5 bases). The CDR3 coding sequence is TGTGCCAGCAGTCCTCGACCTAGCAGAGCCACCGGGGAGCTGTTTTTT. As protein: CASSPRPSRATGELFF.